Described below is a single T cell receptor beta chain sequence and its context. This record belongs to a study of blood T cell repertoires in COVID-19. As for the study in general: COVID-19 samples collected from the United States, Italy and Spain covered acute and convalescent phases. T cells, B-cell-depleted T cells, or PBMCs supplied cDNA or gDNA.

Authors' analysis steps: Estimates of nucleated cell counts were drawn from the amplification of reference gene primers. TCRdb's table, derived via immunoSEQ multiplex PCR, lists solely in-frame clones and lacks some. The V and J calls and the clone size are those of that table, but D and trimming were determined from the DNA. The table records about 340,000 clones, 87% of them present only once. This CDR3 is built from 14 residues. CDR1 is LNHDA, CDR2 SQIVND, per germline (reference sequence). Between the trimmed V and J ends, which lost 4 bases and 5 bases, there was a span of 14 bases. The sample taken for sequencing was peripheral blood. The TCR originated in a woman in her 50s with COVID-19, enrolled during active disease. V gene TRBV19 combines with J gene TRBJ1-1; the D is unclear. CDR3 sequence reads: CASSSFWVGTEAFF. The DNA of the CDR3 is TGTGCCAGTAGTAGCTTTTGGGTCGGGACTGAAGCTTTCTTT. The whole variable domain, remainder taken from reference TRBV19 and TRBJ1-1, is DGGITQSPKYLFRKEGQNVTLSCEQNLNHDAMYWYRQDPGQGLRLIYYSQIVNDFQKGDIAEGYSVSREKKESFPLTVTSAQKNPTAFYLCASSSFWVGTEAFFGQGTRLTVV.